This is a list of T cell receptor beta chains from one sample in a study of T cells in Graves' hyperthyroidism and ophthalmopathy. TCRdb itself ran the multiplex PCR reads through MiXCR, one entry per CDR3 protein. Of hundreds of thousands of distinct CDR3 sequences in the sample, more than 15% are singletons; the top ten hold roughly 18%. Sequenced sample: blood. These receptors came from a woman aged 18-29 years with Graves' ophthalmopathy. CDR3s include the opening cysteine and the closing phenylalanine or tryptophan. The order of the fields is J gene, clone size, D gene, V gene, CDR3 DNA, CDR3 protein. D genes are given only for firm matches. The size field is filled for only some rows; it gives once, few, many or a size class.

j_gene: TRBJ2-3
abundance: NA
d_gene: TRBD2
v_gene: TRBV2
CDR3nt: TGTGCCAGTAGGACTCTAGCGGGGGGGGGGACAGATACGCAGTATTTT
CDR3aa: CASRTLAGGGTDTQYF

j_gene: TRBJ1-5
abundance: many
d_gene: NA
v_gene: TRBV30
CDR3nt: TGTGCCTGGAGTAGATCTGGCAGGGATAATCAGCCCCAGCATTTT
CDR3aa: CAWSRSGRDNQPQHF

j_gene: TRBJ2-2
abundance: NA
d_gene: NA
v_gene: TRBV10-3
CDR3nt: TGTGCCATCAGTAGGGACCCTCCCGGGGAGCTGTTTTTT
CDR3aa: CAISRDPPGELFF

j_gene: TRBJ2-5
abundance: NA
d_gene: NA
v_gene: TRBV5-6
CDR3nt: TGTGCCAGCAGCCCAGTGACAGGAGGGGAGACCCAGTACTTC
CDR3aa: CASSPVTGGETQYF

j_gene: TRBJ1-2
abundance: many
d_gene: NA
v_gene: TRBV20-1
CDR3nt: TGCAGTGCTCAGTCGTATGGCTACACCTTC
CDR3aa: CSAQSYGYTF

j_gene: TRBJ2-5
abundance: many
d_gene: NA
v_gene: TRBV7-9
CDR3nt: TGTGCCAGCAGCTTAGCGGAAGAGACCCAGTACTTC
CDR3aa: CASSLAEETQYF

j_gene: TRBJ1-2
abundance: few
d_gene: TRBD1
v_gene: TRBV20-1
CDR3nt: TGCAGTGCTAGAGATGGGGGACAGGGGGCGCATGGCTACACCTTC
CDR3aa: CSARDGGQGAHGYTF

j_gene: TRBJ1-2
abundance: many
d_gene: NA
v_gene: TRBV2
CDR3nt: TGTGCCAGCAGACGGGACCCAGACTATGGCTACACCTTC
CDR3aa: CASRRDPDYGYTF

j_gene: TRBJ2-6
abundance: few
d_gene: TRBD2
v_gene: TRBV6-5
CDR3nt: TGTGCCAGCAGTACTGGGACTAGCGGGAGTACAGGGGCCAACGTCCTGACTTTC
CDR3aa: CASSTGTSGSTGANVLTF

j_gene: TRBJ1-2
abundance: many
d_gene: NA
v_gene: TRBV12-3/TRBV12-4
CDR3nt: TGTGCCAGCAGTTCGCCGGACCTCTTAGCTAACTATGGCTACACCTTC
CDR3aa: CASSSPDLLANYGYTF

j_gene: TRBJ1-5
abundance: NA
d_gene: NA
v_gene: TRBV6-1
CDR3nt: TGTTTCGTACGGGGGCGCCGGACCCAGCATTTT
CDR3aa: CFVRGRRTQHF

j_gene: TRBJ2-7
abundance: many
d_gene: TRBD1
v_gene: TRBV3-1
CDR3nt: TGTGCCAGCAGCCAAGTGGCATGGACAGGATCCTACGAGCAGTACTTC
CDR3aa: CASSQVAWTGSYEQYF

j_gene: TRBJ1-6
abundance: NA
d_gene: TRBD1
v_gene: TRBV9
CDR3nt: TGTGCCAGCAGCGTAGCAGGGGGAGTTAATTCACCCCTCCACTTT
CDR3aa: CASSVAGGVNSPLHF

j_gene: TRBJ2-1
abundance: NA
d_gene: TRBD1
v_gene: TRBV19
CDR3nt: TGTGCCAGCCGCGACAGGGGTGGTGAGCAGTTCTTC
CDR3aa: CASRDRGGEQFF

j_gene: TRBJ2-1
abundance: NA
d_gene: TRBD2
v_gene: TRBV4-3
CDR3nt: TGCGCCAGCAGCCGAGGGACTAGCGGTTTGAATGAGCAGTTCTTC
CDR3aa: CASSRGTSGLNEQFF

j_gene: TRBJ2-5
abundance: NA
d_gene: NA
v_gene: TRBV6-2/TRBV6-3
CDR3nt: TGTGCCAGCAGTTCGCAGGGTTGGGTCAGGGAGACCCAGTACTTC
CDR3aa: CASSSQGWVRETQYF

j_gene: TRBJ2-3
abundance: few
d_gene: TRBD2
v_gene: TRBV19
CDR3nt: TGTGCCAGTAGGAGCGGGAGTAGTGGCACAGATACGCAGTATTTT
CDR3aa: CASRSGSSGTDTQYF

j_gene: TRBJ1-2
abundance: many
d_gene: NA
v_gene: TRBV5-1
CDR3nt: TGCGCCAGCAGCTTGGAACCGGATAACTATGGCTACACCTTC
CDR3aa: CASSLEPDNYGYTF

j_gene: TRBJ2-7
abundance: once
d_gene: TRBD2
v_gene: TRBV2
CDR3nt: TGTGCCAGCAGTGGAAATCAAGGGGCGGGGGGAGAGCAGTACTTC
CDR3aa: CASSGNQGAGGEQYF

j_gene: TRBJ1-1
abundance: few
d_gene: NA
v_gene: TRBV29-1
CDR3nt: TGCAGCGCCTTGATTGGCAGGGAAAGAACTGAAGCTTTCTTT
CDR3aa: CSALIGRERTEAFF

j_gene: TRBJ1-2
abundance: NA
d_gene: NA
v_gene: TRBV5-4
CDR3nt: TGTGCCAGCAGCGGCCGTGGGGGGGAGTATGGCTACACCTTC
CDR3aa: CASSGRGGEYGYTF

j_gene: TRBJ2-3
abundance: NA
d_gene: TRBD2
v_gene: TRBV20-1
CDR3nt: TGCAGTGCTTGTCCTAGCGGCACAAGCACAGATACGCAGTATTTT
CDR3aa: CSACPSGTSTDTQYF

j_gene: TRBJ1-2
abundance: many
d_gene: TRBD1
v_gene: TRBV11-2
CDR3nt: TGTGCCAGCAGCCCGTTCGGGTCAGGGGGCTACTATGGCTACACCTTC
CDR3aa: CASSPFGSGGYYGYTF

j_gene: TRBJ1-5
abundance: NA
d_gene: NA
v_gene: TRBV2
CDR3nt: TGTGCCAGCAAGCGAGGGGATTATTATGGGCAGCCCCAGCATTTT
CDR3aa: CASKRGDYYGQPQHF

j_gene: TRBJ1-1
abundance: many
d_gene: NA
v_gene: TRBV6-5
CDR3nt: TGTGCCAGCAGTTACTGGGGGACGGTGAACACTGAAGCTTTCTTT
CDR3aa: CASSYWGTVNTEAFF

j_gene: TRBJ1-1
abundance: many
d_gene: TRBD1
v_gene: TRBV11-2
CDR3nt: TGTGCCAGCAGCTTAGCAGGACAGGCGATGAACACTGAAGCTTTCTTT
CDR3aa: CASSLAGQAMNTEAFF

j_gene: TRBJ1-2
abundance: NA
d_gene: TRBD1
v_gene: TRBV3-1
CDR3nt: TGTGCCAGCAGCCAGGGACAGGCCCCATCCCACTATGGCTACACCTTC
CDR3aa: CASSQGQAPSHYGYTF

j_gene: TRBJ2-5
abundance: few
d_gene: TRBD1
v_gene: TRBV29-1
CDR3nt: TGCAGCGTTGAGGATCCGGCCAGGGGGTACCAAGAGACCCAGTACTTC
CDR3aa: CSVEDPARGYQETQYF

j_gene: TRBJ1-1
abundance: NA
d_gene: NA
v_gene: TRBV5-1
CDR3nt: TGCGCCAGCAGCTACAAGACAGGGAACACTGAAGCTTTCTTT
CDR3aa: CASSYKTGNTEAFF

j_gene: TRBJ2-1
abundance: NA
d_gene: TRBD2
v_gene: TRBV14
CDR3nt: TGTGCCAGCAGCCAAGGTTTTTCGCGGGAGGGTAGGGCAAATGAGCAGTTCTTC
CDR3aa: CASSQGFSREGRANEQFF

j_gene: TRBJ2-5
abundance: few
d_gene: TRBD2
v_gene: TRBV6-1
CDR3nt: TGTGCCAGCAGCGTAGGGACTAGCGGGAGGACTCAAGAGACCCAGTACTTC
CDR3aa: CASSVGTSGRTQETQYF

j_gene: TRBJ1-1
abundance: many
d_gene: NA
v_gene: TRBV6-1
CDR3nt: TGTGCCAGCAGTGAAGCGGTCGAAGGGACTGAAGCTTTCTTT
CDR3aa: CASSEAVEGTEAFF

j_gene: TRBJ1-2
abundance: many
d_gene: NA
v_gene: TRBV30
CDR3nt: TGTGCCTGGAGTGGACGGAATGATGGCTACACCTTC
CDR3aa: CAWSGRNDGYTF

j_gene: TRBJ2-2
abundance: few
d_gene: TRBD1
v_gene: TRBV7-6
CDR3nt: TGTGCCAGCAGCCCGGAGACAGGGATTGGCGGGGAGCTGTTTTTT
CDR3aa: CASSPETGIGGELFF

j_gene: TRBJ1-2
abundance: many
d_gene: NA
v_gene: TRBV2
CDR3nt: TGTGCCAGCAGCCGGACACCCGTCTATGGCTACACCTTC
CDR3aa: CASSRTPVYGYTF

j_gene: TRBJ1-4
abundance: NA
d_gene: TRBD1
v_gene: TRBV28
CDR3nt: TGTGCCAGCAGTTTATATGGACAGGGTAACGGGGAAAAACTGTTTTTT
CDR3aa: CASSLYGQGNGEKLFF

j_gene: TRBJ1-6
abundance: few
d_gene: NA
v_gene: TRBV7-8
CDR3nt: TGTGCCAGCAGCTTAGCGGGGGAGAGGGGGAGTAATTCACCCCTCCACTTT
CDR3aa: CASSLAGERGSNSPLHF

j_gene: TRBJ2-1
abundance: many
d_gene: TRBD1
v_gene: TRBV2
CDR3nt: TGTGCCAGCAGTGGGGACAGAGATTGGGAGCAGTTCTTC
CDR3aa: CASSGDRDWEQFF

j_gene: TRBJ1-2
abundance: NA
d_gene: NA
v_gene: TRBV6-1
CDR3nt: TGTGCCAGCAGTGGAGTAGTCGGCGCCTATGGCTACACCTTC
CDR3aa: CASSGVVGAYGYTF

j_gene: TRBJ1-3
abundance: many
d_gene: NA
v_gene: TRBV30
CDR3nt: TGTGCCTGGAGAGGGTCCGGAAACACCATATATTTT
CDR3aa: CAWRGSGNTIYF

j_gene: TRBJ1-5
abundance: many
d_gene: NA
v_gene: TRBV20-1
CDR3nt: TGCAGTGCTAGTGCTCCCGACAGAAGCAATCAGCCCCAGCATTTT
CDR3aa: CSASAPDRSNQPQHF

j_gene: TRBJ2-1
abundance: many
d_gene: NA
v_gene: TRBV28
CDR3nt: TGTGCCAGCAGTCCCCGGGACGGCTCCTACAATGAGCAGTTCTTC
CDR3aa: CASSPRDGSYNEQFF

j_gene: TRBJ1-4
abundance: many
d_gene: NA
v_gene: TRBV6-2/TRBV6-3
CDR3nt: TGTGCCAGCAGATGGACATTCGGTAATGAAAAACTGTTTTTT
CDR3aa: CASRWTFGNEKLFF

j_gene: TRBJ2-1
abundance: few
d_gene: TRBD2
v_gene: TRBV10-3
CDR3nt: TGTGCCATCAGTACCAATCGGGGGGGCAATGAGCAGTTCTTC
CDR3aa: CAISTNRGGNEQFF

j_gene: TRBJ2-7
abundance: many
d_gene: TRBD2
v_gene: TRBV5-8
CDR3nt: TGTGCCAGCAGCTTGGTAAGGGAGGGCCTGAACGAGCAGTACTTC
CDR3aa: CASSLVREGLNEQYF

j_gene: TRBJ2-2
abundance: NA
d_gene: TRBD2
v_gene: TRBV6-2/TRBV6-3
CDR3nt: TGTGCCAGCAGTTACTCGAGATCCTTTGGACTAGCTGAAAACACCGGGGAGCTGTTTTTT
CDR3aa: CASSYSRSFGLAENTGELFF

j_gene: TRBJ2-7
abundance: NA
d_gene: NA
v_gene: TRBV7-3
CDR3nt: TGTGCCAGCAGCTTAGGGCTTCGGTCAAAAGGGACTGCATCCTACGAGCAGTACTTC
CDR3aa: CASSLGLRSKGTASYEQYF

j_gene: TRBJ1-1
abundance: few
d_gene: TRBD1
v_gene: TRBV27
CDR3nt: TGTGCCAGCAGAAACTTAGGGGGCGCGGGTGAAGCTTTCTTT
CDR3aa: CASRNLGGAGEAFF

j_gene: TRBJ2-7
abundance: many
d_gene: TRBD1
v_gene: TRBV28
CDR3nt: TGTGCCAGCAGCCCCGGTTGGACAGGGGGCTACGAGCAGTACTTC
CDR3aa: CASSPGWTGGYEQYF

j_gene: TRBJ2-7
abundance: many
d_gene: NA
v_gene: TRBV28
CDR3nt: TGTGCCAGCAGTTTAGGCAGGGATTTCCTTTACGAGCAGTACTTC
CDR3aa: CASSLGRDFLYEQYF

j_gene: TRBJ1-1
abundance: NA
d_gene: NA
v_gene: TRBV5-8
CDR3nt: TGTGCCAGCAGCTTGGTGGCCCCGCGCGAAGCTTTCTTT
CDR3aa: CASSLVAPREAFF

j_gene: TRBJ2-7
abundance: many
d_gene: NA
v_gene: TRBV11-2
CDR3nt: TGTGCCAGCAGCCCGGGGGGCCGATCCTACGAGCAGTACTTC
CDR3aa: CASSPGGRSYEQYF